These 31 T cell receptor beta chains were all obtained from the same sample, sequenced in a study of immune heterogeneity within non-small cell lung tumors. Template was bulk tumor genomic DNA, around 620 ng per sample. The authors collected several far-apart biopsies from each primary tumor during surgery. The cohort was untreated, with newly diagnosed non-small cell lung cancer undergoing curative surgery. Multiplex PCR amplified the TCR beta CDR3 region. Its first round ran for nine to eleven cycles with 32 V and 13 J primers. TCRdb analysed the multiplex PCR reads with MiXCR anew, one entry per CDR3 protein. Here the sample spans 20,000 to 25,000 distinct CDR3 sequences, around a quarter being singletons. Sequencing input: lung tumor tissue. Receptors originate from a middle-aged man with non-small cell lung cancer.

The chain employs TRBV7-2 and TRBJ1-5, with D unclear. Germline CDR1 and CDR2: SGHTA and FQGNSA. The CDR3 has 15 residues. The V and J ends lost 0 bases and 7 bases respectively, with 13 bases between them. CDR3 coding DNA: TGTGCCAGCAGCTTAGCGTCAGGCTCCTGGCAGCCCCAGCATTTT. Amino acid sequence: CASSLASGSWQPQHF.

At least ten counts were recorded for this clonotype. This chain links TRBV12-3 or TRBV12-4 with TRBJ1-3; 7 nucleotides match TRBD1. Losses at the gene ends were 6 bases for V and 5 bases for J; bases not matched to a gene: 7. The CDR3 contains 14 residues. CDR3 DNA sequence: TGTGCCAGCAGCCCACAGGGGACGCGAAACACCATATATTTT. It is translated as CASSPQGTRNTIYF.

This clonotype ranks as medium-sized. This chain joins TRBV20-1 and TRBJ2-7; 11 bases are shared with TRBD1. Trimming removed 5 bases from V and 3 bases from J; junction bases left unmatched: 9. CDR1 and CDR2 from the germline V gene are DFQATT and SNEGSKA (reference sequence). This CDR3 spans 15 amino acids. The CDR3 nucleotides are TGCAGTGCTCGAGCCAGGACAGGGGGCGTCTACGAGCAGTACTTC. Its translation: CSARARTGGVYEQYF.

This clonotype was observed once. Possible read error: a much larger clone is one base away. The V call is TRBV7-2, the J call TRBJ2-2; D may be TRBD2 (6 bases). This CDR3 region has 14 residues. Trimming removed 5 bases from V and 6 bases from J, with 13 bases in between. Germline V gene lookup returns CDR1 SGHTA and CDR2 FQGNSA. The CDR3 spells CASSPNRESGELFF. The CDR3 bases are TGTGCCAGCAGCCCTAATCGGGAGTCCGGGGAGCTGTTTTTT.

This clonotype was seen ten or more times. This sequence joins TRBV19 and TRBJ2-1; TRBD2 agrees at 10 bases. The CDR3 totals 18 residues. The germline V gene has CDR1 LNHDA and CDR2 SQIVND (reference sequence). The junction had 9 bases not matched to a gene; V was cut back by 4 bases and J by 0 bases. Here the CDR3 DNA reads TGTGCCAGTAGTAGGGACCCCCCTAGCGGGAGCTCCTACAATGAGCAGTTCTTC. Amino acids: CASSRDPPSGSSYNEQFF.

At least ten counts were recorded for this clonotype. The rearrangement uses TRBV7-9 and TRBJ1-5, with 9 nucleotides matching TRBD1. The V gene end was trimmed by 4 bases and the J gene end by 3 bases; junction bases not matched to a gene: 4. Germline assignment: CDR1 SEHNR and CDR2 FQNEAQ (reference sequence). The CDR3 is 15 residues long. CDR3 residues: CASSSGQGSNQPQHF. For the CDR3, the DNA is TGTGCCAGCAGCTCGGGACAGGGCTCCAATCAGCCCCAGCATTTT.

The chain links TRBV6-1 to TRBJ1-1, with unresolved D. The CDR3 runs 11 residues. The ends were cut back, 7 bases at V and 4 bases at J, with 7 bases in the middle. Germline V gene data show CDR1 as MNHNS and CDR2 as SASEGT. CDR3 nucleotides: TGTGCCAGCATTAAGAGCACTGAAGCTTTCTTT. Protein product: CASIKSTEAFF.

Details on this clonotype: With a much larger clone just one base away, this may be a read error. The rearrangement joins TRBV10-3 to TRBJ1-1, with TRBD1 identical over 7 bases. Germline CDR1 reads ENHRY; CDR2 reads SYGVKD. There are 15 residues in the CDR3. Trimming at V came to 6 bases and at J to 1 base, leaving 8 bases not matched to a gene. The CDR3 coding sequence is TGTGCCATCAGAGACCCGGGACAGTCGAACACTGAAGCTTTCTTT. Encoded protein: CAIRDPGQSNTEAFF.

Notes on this clonotype: A much larger clone is a single base away; this may be a read error. The V gene is TRBV18, the J gene TRBJ2-7; no definite D call. The V gene lost 4 bases and the J gene lost 7 bases, with 11 bases spanning the gap. The CDR3 sequence is 12 residues long. In germline, CDR1 is KGHSH, CDR2 LQKENI. CDR3 region: CASSHHGAEQYF. DNA of the CDR3: TGTGCCAGCTCACACCACGGAGCGGAGCAGTACTTC.

The table lists this clonotype with many counts. The chain couples TRBV30 to TRBJ2-1; no firm D call. Germline CDR1 reads GTSNPN; CDR2 reads SVGIG (reference sequence). The V end lost 3 bases, the J end lost 10 bases, and 19 bases lay between the germline ends. This CDR3 contains 14 residues. The CDR3 region is CAWSPLALSHEQFF. CDR3 in DNA: TGTGCCTGGAGCCCCTTGGCGCTTTCTCACGAGCAGTTCTTC.

As for this clonotype: One junction end disagrees with the germline gene, perhaps due to a read error. The chain is built from TRBV9 and TRBJ1-5; no definite D call. The CDR3 is 13 residues long. The germline gives CDR1 SGDLS, CDR2 YYNGEE. The CDR3, as DNA: TGTGCCAGCAGCGTCGGTTTGGATCATCCCCAGCATTTT. Protein sequence: CASSVGLDHPQHF.

This chain connects TRBV25-1 to TRBJ1-2; TRBD1 might be the D (6 bases). The germline CDR1 and CDR2 sequences are MGHDK and SYGVNS. CDR3 length equals 13 residues. V lost 6 bases and J 6 bases, leaving 14 bases between the germline ends. The CDR3: CASREGGRNGYTF. The CDR3 DNA follows: TGTGCCAGCAGGGAGGGGGGGCGGAATGGCTACACCTTC.

This clonotype was observed many times. CDR3 sequence reads: CSAWTGEGYQPQHF. In DNA form, the CDR3 reads TGCAGTGCTTGGACCGGCGAGGGGTATCAGCCCCAGCATTTT. The V call is TRBV20-1, the J call TRBJ1-5; a possible D gene is TRBD1 (5 bases). V lost 5 bases to trimming and J lost 5 bases, with 16 bases between them. The CDR3 length is 14 residues. Germline CDR1 and CDR2: DFQATT and SNEGSKA (reference sequence).

Details on this clonotype: One junction end disagrees with the germline gene, perhaps due to a read error. The V gene is TRBV16, the J gene TRBJ1-5, with 8 bases identical to TRBD1. Germline CDR1 and CDR2: KGHSY and FQNENV. The CDR3 runs to 15 residues. The CDR3 sequence is CDSSQSSGGSQPQHF. The CDR3 nucleotides are TGTGACAGCAGCCAATCGTCAGGGGGCAGCCAGCCCCAGCATTTT.

This clonotype showed up just a few times. The J gene is TRBJ1-3, the V gene TRBV7-9; D gene unclear. The CDR3 is made up of 14 amino acids. Trimming pared 2 bases from V and 0 bases from J, leaving 5 bases between. Germline V gives CDR1 SEHNR, CDR2 FQNEAQ (reference sequence). The CDR3 spells CASSLTISGNTIYF. DNA of the CDR3: TGTGCCAGCAGCTTAACCATCTCTGGAAACACCATATATTTT.

This sequence joins TRBV19 and TRBJ2-5; 15 bases match TRBD2. Germline V gene lookup returns CDR1 LNHDA and CDR2 SQIVND (reference sequence). The ends lost 4 bases at V and 4 bases at J; junction bases unmatched: 4. This CDR3 comprises 16 residues. The CDR3 loop reads CASSTPGLAGGETQYF. Written as DNA, the CDR3 is TGTGCCAGTAGTACCCCGGGACTAGCGGGAGGAGAGACCCAGTACTTC.

By proportion, this clonotype is medium-sized. The chain couples TRBV12-3 or TRBV12-4 to TRBJ1-1; perhaps TRBD1 as D (5 bases). CDR3 length: 15 residues. Deletions cut 4 bases from V and 1 base from J, with 13 bases between. The CDR3 DNA follows: TGTGCCAGCAGTTCTCTCGGGACGGCGAACACTGAAGCTTTCTTT. Translating gives CASSSLGTANTEAFF.

This clonotype has more than one count but fewer than ten. The chain has TRBV5-1 and TRBJ1-2; 11 nucleotides match TRBD1. The germline gives CDR1 SGHRS, CDR2 YFSETQ. The V segment lost 7 bases and the J segment 6 bases; nucleotides outside the gene matches: 11. CDR3 size: 15 residues. As DNA, the CDR3 is TGCGCCAGCCGAACCGGGACAGGGGGGAAGGATGGCTACACCTTC. Translated, it gives CASRTGTGGKDGYTF.

The chain joins TRBV7-9 to TRBJ2-2; no definite D call. V lost 7 bases and J 6 bases, leaving 12 bases between the germline ends. Germline V gives CDR1 SEHNR, CDR2 FQNEAQ (reference sequence). This CDR3 contains 13 residues. The CDR3 nucleotides are TGTGCCAGCATTCCTAGGGCTTCCGGGGAGCTGTTTTTT. This codes for CASIPRASGELFF.

The table lists this clonotype with a count of one. Just one base apart from a much larger clone, this may be a read error. V and J are TRBV5-1 and TRBJ1-1; the D is unclear. The germline CDR1 and CDR2 sequences are SGHRS and YFSETQ. Trimming took 4 bases from V and 4 from J, leaving 14 bases between them. This CDR3 is 14 amino acids long. This CDR3 is CASSRGRHVTEAFF. The CDR3 DNA is TGCGCCAGCAGCCGCGGAAGACATGTCACTGAAGCTTTCTTT.

V and J are TRBV20-1 and TRBJ2-1; 10 nucleotides line up with TRBD2. The CDR3 covers 15 residues. Germline assignment: CDR1 DFQATT and CDR2 SNEGSKA (reference sequence). J gave up 6 bases and V 5 bases, and 10 bases lay outside the gene matches. DNA of the CDR3: TGCAGTGCTCACTCTCTAGCGGGAGATGGCAATGAGCAGTTCTTC. Encoded protein: CSAHSLAGDGNEQFF.

Concerning this clonotype itself: Just one base apart from a much larger clone, this may be a read error. The V gene is TRBV20-1, the J gene TRBJ2-7; 8 nucleotides agree with TRBD1. The CDR3 runs to 13 residues. Germline assignment: CDR1 DFQATT and CDR2 SNEGSKA (reference sequence). The CDR3 is CNATGTGRREQYF. DNA for the CDR3: TGCAATGCAACCGGGACAGGCCGGCGGGAGCAGTACTTC.

The table lists this clonotype with a few counts. The junction does not match germline at one end; this may be a read error. The gene calls are TRBV20-1 and TRBJ2-7; 7 bases map to TRBD2. Germline-derived CDR1 and CDR2 are DFQATT and SNEGSKA (reference sequence). CDR3 length: 13 amino acids. The CDR3 nucleotides are TGCAGTGCTAGGCGGGAGCTCTTCGGGGAGCCGTACTTC. This codes for CSARRELFGEPYF.

This clonotype was seen repeatedly, ten times or more. The rearrangement joins TRBV18 to TRBJ2-1, with 8 bases identical to TRBD1. CDR1 and CDR2 (germline): KGHSH, LQKENI. With V trimmed by 3 bases and J by 2 bases, 9 bases remained unmatched. The length of the CDR3 is 17 residues. The CDR3 coding sequence is TGTGCCAGCTCACCGCCTGGACAGGGAAGCACCTACAATGAGCAGTTCTTC. This sequence encodes CASSPPGQGSTYNEQFF.

The sample holds one count of this clonotype. A much larger clonotype is one base distant, so this may be a read error. The chain is built from TRBV5-1 and TRBJ1-2; no definite D call. In germline, CDR1 is SGHRS, CDR2 YFSETQ. V was shortened by 8 bases and J by 6 bases, with 17 bases between the two germline ends. This CDR3 region has 13 residues. CDR3 protein: CARSLLDTDGYTF. As DNA, the CDR3 is TGCGCCAGAAGTTTACTCGACACCGATGGCTACACCTTC. The full variable domain, rest sourced from reference TRBV5-1 and TRBJ1-2, is KAGVTQTPRYLIKTRGQQVTLSCSPISGHRSVSWYQQTPGQGLQFLFEYFSETQRNKGNFPGRFSGRQFSNSRSEMNVSTLELGDSALYLCARSLLDTDGYTFGSGTRLTVV.

About this clonotype: A much more abundant neighbour one base away suggests this may be a read error. The chain carries TRBV6-6 and TRBJ1-1, with D tentatively TRBD1 (5 bases). The CDR3 runs 18 residues. CDR1 is MNHNY and CDR2 is SVGAGI in the germline V gene (reference sequence). The CDR3 sequence: CASIYSGGVRQMNTEAFF. CDR3 coding DNA: TGTGCCAGCATTTACTCTGGGGGGGTTCGACAGATGAACACTGAAGCTTTCTTT.

This clonotype was detected only a few times. The V and J genes are TRBV20-1 and TRBJ2-3, with a weak D call TRBD1 (5 bases). Germline values: CDR1 DFQATT, CDR2 SNEGSKA (reference sequence). Trimming took 0 bases from V and 1 from J, leaving 11 bases between them. This CDR3 spans 15 amino acids. This chain's CDR3 is CSARDWGGGTDTQYF. The CDR3 DNA sequence: TGCAGTGCTAGAGATTGGGGCGGAGGCACAGATACGCAGTATTTT.

CDR3 DNA: TGTGCCACCAGACTAGCTGATCTCTGGGCCGGGGAGCTGTTTTTT. It encodes CATRLADLWAGELFF. This chain joins TRBV15 and TRBJ2-2, with D perhaps matching TRBD2 (6 bases). Trimming took off 6 bases at V and 6 bases at J, with 17 bases between the two ends. The CDR3 consists of 15 residues. Germline assignment: CDR1 LNHNV and CDR2 YYDKDF (reference sequence).

The table lists this clonotype with many counts. This chain connects TRBV2 to TRBJ2-2; D unresolved. V was pared by 1 base and J by 8 bases, with 5 bases between. The CDR3 length is 12 residues. Germline CDR1 and CDR2: SNHLY and FYNNEI. CDR3: CASSEGRGELFF. DNA for the CDR3: TGTGCCAGCAGTGAAGGAAGGGGGGAGCTGTTTTTT.

This clonotype was detected many times. This chain connects TRBV6-1 to TRBJ2-1; TRBD2 aligns across 7 bases. The germline CDR1 and CDR2 sequences are MNHNS and SASEGT. The CDR3 has 14 amino acids. J gave up 6 bases and V 6 bases, and 8 bases lay outside the gene matches. The CDR3 DNA reads TGTGCCAGCAGCGAGAGGACTAGAGGCAATGAGCAGTTCTTC. It is translated as CASSERTRGNEQFF.

Concerning this clonotype itself: No conserved phenylalanine or tryptophan is present at the end of the CDR3, so a read error is the likely explanation. The chain is built from TRBV11-3 and TRBJ1-4; D is uncertain. Germline values: CDR1 SGHNT, CDR2 YENEEA. The CDR3 is 16 residues long. V lost 1 base and J 8 bases, leaving 17 bases between the germline ends. This CDR3 reads CASSLVYAGVGEKLFY. In nucleotides, the CDR3 is TGTGCCAGCAGCTTAGTTTATGCGGGCGTTGGGGAAAAACTGTTTTAT.